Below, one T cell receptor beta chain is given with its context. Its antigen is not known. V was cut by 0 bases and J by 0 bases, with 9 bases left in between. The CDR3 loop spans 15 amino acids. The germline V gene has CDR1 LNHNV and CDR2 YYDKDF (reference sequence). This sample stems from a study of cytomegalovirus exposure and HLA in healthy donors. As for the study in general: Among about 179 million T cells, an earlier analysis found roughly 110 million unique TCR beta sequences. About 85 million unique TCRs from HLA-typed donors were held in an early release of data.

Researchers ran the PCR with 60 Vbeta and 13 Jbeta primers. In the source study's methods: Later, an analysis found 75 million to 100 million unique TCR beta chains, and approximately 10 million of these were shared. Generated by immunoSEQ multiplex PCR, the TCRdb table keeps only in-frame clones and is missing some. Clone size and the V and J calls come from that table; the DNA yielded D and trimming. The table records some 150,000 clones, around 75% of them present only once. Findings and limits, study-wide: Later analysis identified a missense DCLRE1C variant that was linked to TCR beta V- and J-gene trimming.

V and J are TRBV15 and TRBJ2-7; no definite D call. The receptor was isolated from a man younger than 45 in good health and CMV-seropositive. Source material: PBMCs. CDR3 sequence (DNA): TGTGCCACCAGCAGAGACCAGGTTCGCTCCTACGAGCAGTACTTC. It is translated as CATSRDQVRSYEQYF.